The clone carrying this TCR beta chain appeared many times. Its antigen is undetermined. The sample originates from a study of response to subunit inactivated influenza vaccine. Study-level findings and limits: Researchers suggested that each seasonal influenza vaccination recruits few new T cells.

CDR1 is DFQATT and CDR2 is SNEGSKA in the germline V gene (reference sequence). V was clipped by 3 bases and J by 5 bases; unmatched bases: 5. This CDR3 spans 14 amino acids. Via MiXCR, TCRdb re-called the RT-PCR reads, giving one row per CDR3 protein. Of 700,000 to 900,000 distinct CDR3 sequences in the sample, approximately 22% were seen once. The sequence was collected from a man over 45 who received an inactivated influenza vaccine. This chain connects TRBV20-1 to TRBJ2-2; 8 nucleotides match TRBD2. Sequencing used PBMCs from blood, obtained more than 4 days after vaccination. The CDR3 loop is CSASGTSGTGELFF. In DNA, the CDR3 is TGCAGTGCTAGTGGGACTAGTGGAACCGGGGAGCTGTTTTTT.